This entry lists 8 T cell receptor beta chains sequenced from one sample in a study of cytomegalovirus exposure and HLA in healthy donors. Measured with immunoSEQ multiplex PCR; TCRdb has only the in-frame clones, and not every one. In the table there are 150,000 to 200,000 clones, 70% to 90% of which are singletons. The specimen sequenced was PBMCs. These receptors were obtained from a man aged 18 to 29 in good health and CMV-seronegative.

V and J are TRBV5-6 and TRBJ2-7; 7 positions agree with TRBD2. This CDR3 is 15 amino acids long. The germline V gene encodes CDR1 SGHDT and CDR2 YYEEEE. The trim removed 5 bases at V and 3 bases at J, leaving 11 bases unmatched. The CDR3 loop is CASSGSGGDFYEQYV. The CDR3 DNA is TGTGCCAGCAGTGGGAGTGGGGGGGACTTCTACGAGCAGTACGTC.

The chain couples TRBV7-8 to TRBJ1-4, with a tentative D call TRBD1 (5 bases). CDR1 and CDR2 (germline): SGHVS, FQNEAQ. V was shortened by 9 bases and J by 2 bases, with 10 bases between the two germline ends. The CDR3 totals 13 residues. The CDR3 DNA reads as TGTGCCAGTCACGGGGGGACTAATGAAAAACTGTTTTTT. This sequence encodes CASHGGTNEKLFF.

The V and J genes are TRBV4-1 and TRBJ2-5; D perhaps matches TRBD2 (5 bases). From germline, CDR1 is MGHRA and CDR2 YSYEKL. The CDR3 is made up of 15 amino acids. V lost 0 bases, J lost 5 bases, and 13 bases lay in between. The CDR3 bases are TGCGCCAGCAGCCAAGAGAGGGCCGTAGGGGAGACCCAGTACTTC. It translates to CASSQERAVGETQYF.

The chain links TRBV6-5 to TRBJ2-7, with D unresolved. Trimming shortened V by 2 bases and J by 3 bases, and 11 bases separated the two germline ends. Germline CDR1 MNHEY, CDR2 SVGAGI. CDR3 length: 14 residues. CDR3 nucleotides: TGTGCCAGCAGTTACGTTTCATTGAGCTACGAGCAGTACTTC. Translated: CASSYVSLSYEQYF.

This clone occurred once. The sample contains more than one DNA sequence encoding this CDR3. The chain employs TRBV10-2 and TRBJ1-1; D gene ambiguous. The CDR3 has 12 residues. Germline V lookup: CDR1 WSHSY, CDR2 SAAADI. Trimming took 6 bases from V and 0 from J, leaving 5 bases between them. The CDR3 nucleotides read TGCGCCAGCAGATCTATGAACACTGAAGCTTTCTTT. Protein: CASRSMNTEAFF.

This clone was counted once. J is TRBJ2-2 and V is TRBV28; D is perhaps TRBD1 (6 bases). Germline V gene data show CDR1 as MDHEN and CDR2 as SYDVKM. V was trimmed by 11 bases and J by 9 bases, leaving 19 bases between them. The CDR3 consists of 13 residues. This CDR3 reads CAGYRVRRRELFF. CDR3 nucleotides: TGTGCCGGTTACAGGGTTCGCCGCCGGGAGCTGTTTTTT.

The rearrangement joins TRBV7-2 to TRBJ2-1; 12 bases are shared with TRBD2. Germline lookup yields CDR1 SGHTA and CDR2 FQGNSA. Unmatched junction bases numbered 3, after V lost 2 bases and J lost 7 bases. There are 15 residues in the CDR3. The CDR3 nucleotides read TGTGCCAGCAGCTTATCACTAGCGGGGGGTAATGAGCAGTTCTTC. Protein product: CASSLSLAGGNEQFF. Combining the CDR3 with reference TRBV7-2 and TRBJ2-1 gives the whole variable domain GAGVSQSPSNKVTEKGKDVELRCDPISGHTALYWYRQSLGQGLEFLIYFQGNSAPDKSGLPSDRFSAERTGGSVSTLTIQRTQQEDSAVYLCASSLSLAGGNEQFFGPGTRLTVL.

V gene TRBV28 combines with J gene TRBJ1-5, with D possibly being TRBD1 (5 bases). The CDR3 has 14 amino acids. Germline CDR1 reads MDHEN; CDR2 reads SYDVKM. Trimming shortened V by 7 bases and J by 3 bases, and 13 bases separated the two germline ends. CDR3 sequence: CASTPDRFNQPQHF. The CDR3 DNA follows: TGTGCCAGCACCCCCGACAGATTCAATCAGCCCCAGCATTTT.